The entry below gives a single T cell receptor (beta chain) sequence along with its context. This sample stems from a study of T cell changes during pregnancy in multiple sclerosis. Method: immunoSEQ multiplex PCR; TCRdb's copy keeps in-frame clones and lacks some. Of tens of thousands of clones in the sample, around 90% are singletons; the top ten hold roughly 1.5%. The sequencing used peripheral blood, collected in the third trimester of pregnancy. The receptor's source is a female donor with multiple sclerosis, enrolled in a pregnancy study.

The CDR3 spells CASRRAGDNQPQHF. The CDR3 DNA reads as TGTGCCAGCAGGAGGGCGGGGGACAATCAGCCCCAGCATTTT. The chain recombines TRBV7-9 with TRBJ1-5; a possible D gene is TRBD1 (5 bases). This CDR3 is built from 14 residues. Trimming removed 6 bases from V and 3 bases from J, with 12 bases in between. Germline V gene lookup returns CDR1 SEHNR and CDR2 FQNEAQ (reference sequence).